Here is one TCR beta chain with its context. Reverse transcription of roughly 0.5 to 1 ug RNA was carried out with random hexamers. Multiplex PCR with immunoSEQ amplified the TCR beta CDR3 across 54 Vbeta and 13 Jbeta. TCRdb redid the calling of the immunoSEQ multiplex PCR reads with MiXCR, one entry per CDR3 protein. Among hundreds of thousands of distinct CDR3 sequences listed, 85% to 95% were seen once. Relapsing-remitting disease, either stable or active, was present in the multiple sclerosis controls, who were treatment-naive patients. The data belong to a study of CD8 T cells in Susac syndrome. This TCR derives from a human donor with multiple sclerosis. Sequencing input: CD4+ T cells from PBMCs.

The CDR3 sequence: CAWSGRSGANVLTF. CDR3 DNA sequence: TGTGCCTGGAGTGGCCGCTCTGGGGCCAACGTCCTGACTTTC. The rearrangement joins TRBV30 to TRBJ2-6; D ambiguous. The germline CDR1 and CDR2 sequences are GTSNPN and SVGIG (reference sequence). There are 14 residues in the CDR3. The V end lost 1 base, the J end lost 0 bases, and 4 bases lay between the germline ends.